Listed here are 14 T cell receptor beta chains from one sample, sequenced in a study of OX40 agonist ivuxolimab in advanced cancers. The protocol was immunoSEQ multiplex PCR, while the TCRdb copy is restricted to in-frame clones and leaves out a portion. The sample lists tens of thousands of clones, roughly 92% seen once, with 0.6% to 0.7% in the top ten. The sample here was CD4+ or CD8+ T cells sorted from blood, taken in a trial of the OX40 agonist ivuxolimab. The receptors shown here come from an adult with an advanced solid tumor such as melanoma, head and neck, liver or kidney cancer.

CDR3 DNA sequence: TGTGCCAGCAGCTTTAGACTTACTATTGAAGCTTTCTTT. Protein sequence: CASSFRLTIEAFF. V is TRBV7-2 and J is TRBJ1-1, with D unresolved. Germline-derived CDR1 and CDR2 are SGHTA and FQGNSA. The CDR3 consists of 13 residues. Deletions cut 3 bases from V and 7 bases from J, with 12 bases between.

The rearrangement uses TRBV5-4 and TRBJ1-4; 8 bases match TRBD1. Germline V CDR1 and CDR2: SGHNT, YYREEE (reference sequence). V lost 3 bases to trimming and J lost 6 bases; unmatched junction nucleotides: 4. The CDR3 length is 14 residues. DNA of the CDR3: TGTGCCAGCAGCTCCAAACAGGGGGATGAAAAACTGTTTTTT. As protein: CASSSKQGDEKLFF.

The chain couples TRBV4-2 to TRBJ1-2; the D is unclear. Deletions cut 0 bases from V and 4 bases from J, with 9 bases between. The V gene's germline CDR1 is LGHNA and CDR2 YNFKEQ. CDR3 length: 14 residues. This CDR3 is CASSQEGGFYGYTF. For the CDR3, the DNA is TGTGCCAGCAGCCAAGAGGGAGGGTTCTATGGCTACACCTTC.

The V and J genes are TRBV27 and TRBJ2-5; D not certain. Germline CDR1 and CDR2: MNHEY and SMNVEV (reference sequence). Trimming took off 1 base at V and 12 bases at J, with 18 bases between the two ends. The CDR3 is made up of 14 amino acids. CDR3 amino acids: CASSLLSDGEVKYF. CDR3 DNA sequence: TGTGCCAGCAGTTTATTATCGGACGGCGAGGTTAAGTACTTC.

The chain joins TRBV6-5 to TRBJ2-2, with 9 bases lining up with TRBD2. CDR3 length: 14 amino acids. Trimming cost V 7 bases and J 4 bases; bases outside gene matches: 4. Germline CDR1 reads MNHEY; CDR2 reads SVGAGI. CDR3 protein: CASIRAGGTGELFF. Written as DNA, the CDR3 is TGTGCCAGCATCCGAGCGGGGGGCACCGGGGAGCTGTTTTTT.

This clone has just one count. V is TRBV2 and J is TRBJ1-6; D not certain. Germline V CDR1 and CDR2: SNHLY, FYNNEI. Trimming shortened V by 6 bases and J by 0 bases, and 12 bases separated the two germline ends. The CDR3 sequence is 16 residues long. In DNA, the CDR3 is TGTGCCAGCAGACTTAGGCCTAGCTCCTATAATTCACCCCTCCACTTT. Protein sequence: CASRLRPSSYNSPLHF. Complete variable domain (other parts from reference TRBV2 and TRBJ1-6): EPEVTQTPSHQVTQMGQEVILRCVPISNHLYFYWYRQILGQKVEFLVSFYNNEISEKSEIFDDQFSVERPDGSNFTLKIRSTKLEDSAMYFCASRLRPSSYNSPLHFGNGTRLTVT.

This clone occurred once. This chain uses TRBV29-1 with TRBJ2-5; TRBD1 might be the D (6 bases). The CDR3 is made up of 14 amino acids. Germline assignment: CDR1 SQVTM and CDR2 ANQGSEA. V was shortened by 4 bases and J by 5 bases, with 17 bases between the two germline ends. CDR3 residues: CSVAGTSSKETQYF. The CDR3 nucleotides read TGCAGCGTTGCTGGGACATCGTCTAAGGAGACCCAGTACTTC.

This clone occurred a few times. The same CDR3 also results from other DNA sequences found in this sample. The chain uses TRBV9 and TRBJ2-7; D is uncertain. The ends were cut back, 0 bases at V and 4 bases at J, with 11 bases in the middle. The germline V gene encodes CDR1 SGDLS and CDR2 YYNGEE. There are 14 residues in the CDR3. The CDR3 spells CASSVGVGLYEQYF. In nucleotides, the CDR3 is TGTGCCAGCAGCGTAGGCGTTGGGCTTTACGAGCAGTACTTC.

The chain has TRBV11-2 and TRBJ2-7; TRBD1 agrees at 8 bases. This CDR3 is built from 14 residues. J lost 6 bases, V lost 5 bases, and 9 bases had no gene match. Germline loops: CDR1 SGHAT, CDR2 FQNNGV. In DNA form, the CDR3 reads TGTGCCAGCAGCATTACGACAGGGGTTCGCGAGCAGTACTTC. Residues: CASSITTGVREQYF. Full variable domain (outside the CDR3, taken from reference TRBV11-2 and TRBJ2-7): EAGVAQSPRYKIIEKRQSVAFWCNPISGHATLYWYQQILGQGPKLLIQFQNNGVVDDSQLPKDRFSAERLKGVDSTLKIQPAKLEDSAVYLCASSITTGVREQYFGPGTRLTVT.

V is TRBV29-1 and J is TRBJ2-7, with 8 bases lining up with TRBD1. Germline V gives CDR1 SQVTM, CDR2 ANQGSEA. J lost 4 bases, V lost 5 bases, and 1 base had no gene match. The CDR3 covers 11 residues. CDR3: CSVWTGYEQYF. CDR3 bases: TGCAGCGTTTGGACAGGGTACGAGCAGTACTTC.

CDR3 residues: CSVEWGRRNEQFF. The CDR3 DNA reads TGCAGCGTTGAATGGGGGAGGCGTAATGAGCAGTTCTTC. This sequence joins TRBV29-1 and TRBJ2-1, with a tentative D call TRBD2 (6 bases). This CDR3 has 13 amino acids. Germline lookup yields CDR1 SQVTM and CDR2 ANQGSEA. With 2 bases removed from V and 7 bases from J, the gap between germline ends came to 12 bases.

The V call is TRBV5-1, the J call TRBJ1-1, with no clear D. The germline V gene encodes CDR1 SGHRS and CDR2 YFSETQ. Trimming took off 3 bases at V and 1 base at J, with 13 bases between the two ends. The CDR3 has 15 amino acids. The CDR3 protein is CASSYWEGKNTEAFF. CDR3 nucleotide sequence: TGCGCCAGCAGCTATTGGGAGGGAAAGAACACTGAAGCTTTCTTT.

The chain employs TRBV6-5 and TRBJ2-1; D unclear. Looked up from germline, CDR1 is MNHEY and CDR2 is SVGAGI. Trimming removed 5 bases from V and 6 bases from J, with 8 bases in between. The length of the CDR3 is 12 residues. The CDR3 region is CASSASSNEQFF. The CDR3 DNA sequence: TGTGCCAGCAGTGCCAGTAGCAATGAGCAGTTCTTC.

The gene calls are TRBV6-1 and TRBJ1-4, with 10 bases identical to TRBD1. This CDR3 contains 18 residues. After removal of 4 bases from V and 6 bases from J, the junction contained 14 bases not matched to a gene. Germline V CDR1 and CDR2: MNHNS, SASEGT. In DNA, the CDR3 is TGTGCCAGCAGTGGGGGGACAGGGGCGGTACCCCGGTATGAAAAACTGTTTTTT. Translation gives CASSGGTGAVPRYEKLFF.